The following is a TCR beta chain sequence with its context. This entry is derived from a study of blood T cell repertoires in COVID-19. Study overall: T cells, B-cell-depleted T cells, or PBMCs provided the cDNA or gDNA that served as material.

The CDR3 spans 15 residues. Germline V gives CDR1 SGHRS, CDR2 YFSETQ. Trimming took off 6 bases at V and 4 bases at J, with 17 bases between the two ends. Participant reports of clinical history set cohort assignment. Clones were read by immunoSEQ multiplex PCR, and TCRdb kept only the in-frame ones, dropping some. The sample has around 180,000 clones; roughly nine tenths are singletons. This sequence was found in a woman aged 40 to 49 with acute COVID-19. The specimen sequenced was PBMCs or T cells enriched from blood (not recorded which). The rearrangement links TRBV5-1 to TRBJ2-1; possible D gene TRBD2, 5 bases. The CDR3 nucleotides are TGCGCCAGCACCCCGAGCCCGGGGAGTTACAATGAGCAGTTCTTC. This translates into CASTPSPGSYNEQFF.